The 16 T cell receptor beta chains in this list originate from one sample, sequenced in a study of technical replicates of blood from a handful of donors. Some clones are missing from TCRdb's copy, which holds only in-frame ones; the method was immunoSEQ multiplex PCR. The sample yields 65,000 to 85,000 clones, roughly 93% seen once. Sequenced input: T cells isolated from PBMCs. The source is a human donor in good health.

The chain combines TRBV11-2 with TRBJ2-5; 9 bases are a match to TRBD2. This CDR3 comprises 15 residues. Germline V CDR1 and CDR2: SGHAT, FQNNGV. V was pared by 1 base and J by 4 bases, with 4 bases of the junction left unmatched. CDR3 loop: CASSLGLAGRETQYF. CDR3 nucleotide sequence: TGTGCCAGCAGCTTAGGGCTAGCGGGAAGAGAGACCCAGTACTTC. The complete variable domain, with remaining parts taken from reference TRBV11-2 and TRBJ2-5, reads EAGVAQSPRYKIIEKRQSVAFWCNPISGHATLYWYQQILGQGPKLLIQFQNNGVVDDSQLPKDRFSAERLKGVDSTLKIQPAKLEDSAVYLCASSLGLAGRETQYFGPGTRLLVL.

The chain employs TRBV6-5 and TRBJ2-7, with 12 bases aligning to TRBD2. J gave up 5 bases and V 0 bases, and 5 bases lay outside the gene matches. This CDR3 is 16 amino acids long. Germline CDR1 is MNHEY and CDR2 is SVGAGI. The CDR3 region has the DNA TGTGCCAGCAGTTACTCGAGACTAGCGGGAGTCCACGAGCAGTACTTC. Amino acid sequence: CASSYSRLAGVHEQYF.

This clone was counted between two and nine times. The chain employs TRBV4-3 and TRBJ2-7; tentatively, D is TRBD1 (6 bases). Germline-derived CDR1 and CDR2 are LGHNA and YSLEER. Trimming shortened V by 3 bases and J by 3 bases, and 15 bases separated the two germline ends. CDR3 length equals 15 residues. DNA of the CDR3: TGCGCCAGCAGCCAGATGACAGGTTACTACTACGAGCAGTACTTC. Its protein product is CASSQMTGYYYEQYF.

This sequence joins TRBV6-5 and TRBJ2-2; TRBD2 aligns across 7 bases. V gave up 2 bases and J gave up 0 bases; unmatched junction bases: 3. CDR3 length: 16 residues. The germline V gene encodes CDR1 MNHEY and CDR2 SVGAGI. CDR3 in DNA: TGTGCCAGCAGTTACCGGACTAGTGCGAACACCGGGGAGCTGTTTTTT. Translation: CASSYRTSANTGELFF.

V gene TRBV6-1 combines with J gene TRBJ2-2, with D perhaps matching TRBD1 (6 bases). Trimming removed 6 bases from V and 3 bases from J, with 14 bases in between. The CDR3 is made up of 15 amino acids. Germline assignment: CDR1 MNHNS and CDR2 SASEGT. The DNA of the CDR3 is TGTGCCAGCAGCCCTTACAGGGTCGACACCGGGGAGCTGTTTTTT. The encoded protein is CASSPYRVDTGELFF.

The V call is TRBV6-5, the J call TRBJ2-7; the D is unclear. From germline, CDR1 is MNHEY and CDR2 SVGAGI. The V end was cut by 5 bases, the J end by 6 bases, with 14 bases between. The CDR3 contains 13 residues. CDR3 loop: CASSDNRLSEQYF. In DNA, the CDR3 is TGTGCCAGCAGTGACAATAGGCTAAGCGAGCAGTACTTC.

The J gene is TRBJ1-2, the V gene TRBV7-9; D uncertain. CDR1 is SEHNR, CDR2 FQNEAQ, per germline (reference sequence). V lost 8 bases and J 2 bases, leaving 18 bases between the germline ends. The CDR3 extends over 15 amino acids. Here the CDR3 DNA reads TGTGCCAGCTGCCCCGACGGAGGGCTAAACTATGGCTACACCTTC. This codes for CASCPDGGLNYGYTF.

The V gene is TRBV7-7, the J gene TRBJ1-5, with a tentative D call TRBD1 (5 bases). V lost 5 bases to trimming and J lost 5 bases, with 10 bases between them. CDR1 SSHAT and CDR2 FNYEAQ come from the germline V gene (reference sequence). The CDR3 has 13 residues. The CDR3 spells CASSQTAYQPQHF. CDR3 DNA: TGTGCCAGCAGCCAGACAGCATATCAGCCCCAGCATTTT. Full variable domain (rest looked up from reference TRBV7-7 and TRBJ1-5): GAGVSQSPRYKVTKRGQDVTLRCDPISSHATLYWYQQALGQGPEFLTYFNYEAQPDKSGLPSDRFSAERPEGSISTLTIQRTEQRDSAMYRCASSQTAYQPQHFGDGTRLSIL.

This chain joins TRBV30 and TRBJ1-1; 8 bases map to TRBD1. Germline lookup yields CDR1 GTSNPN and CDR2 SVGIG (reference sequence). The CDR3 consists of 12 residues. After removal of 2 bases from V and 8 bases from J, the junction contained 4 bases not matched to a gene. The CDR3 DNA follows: TGTGCCTGGAGTACCCGGGACAGGGAAGCTTTCTTT. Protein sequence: CAWSTRDREAFF.

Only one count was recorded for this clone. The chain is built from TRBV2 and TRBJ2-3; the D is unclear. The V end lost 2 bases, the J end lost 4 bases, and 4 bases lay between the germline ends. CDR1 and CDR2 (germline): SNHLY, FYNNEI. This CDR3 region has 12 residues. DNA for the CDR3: TGTGCCAGCAGTGAACAGGCAGATACGCAGTATTTT. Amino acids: CASSEQADTQYF.

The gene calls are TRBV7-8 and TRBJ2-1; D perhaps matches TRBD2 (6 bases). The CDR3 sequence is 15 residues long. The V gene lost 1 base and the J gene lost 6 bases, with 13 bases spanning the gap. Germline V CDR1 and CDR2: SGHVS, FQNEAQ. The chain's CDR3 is CASSLVRERGNEQFF. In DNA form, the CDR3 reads TGTGCCAGCAGCTTAGTTCGGGAGAGGGGCAATGAGCAGTTCTTC.

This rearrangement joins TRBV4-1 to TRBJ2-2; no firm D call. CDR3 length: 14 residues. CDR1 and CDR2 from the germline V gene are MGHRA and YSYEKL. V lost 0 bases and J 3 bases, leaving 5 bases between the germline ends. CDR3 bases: TGCGCCAGCAGCCAAGATTCATACACCGGGGAGCTGTTTTTT. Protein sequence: CASSQDSYTGELFF.

The CDR3 bases are TGTGCCAGCAGCGTCGGACAGGGAATCTATGGCTACACCTTC. Translating gives CASSVGQGIYGYTF. The chain joins TRBV6-1 to TRBJ1-2; 8 bases fit TRBD1. CDR3 length equals 14 residues. Germline V lookup: CDR1 MNHNS, CDR2 SASEGT. The V gene end was trimmed by 6 bases and the J gene end by 4 bases; junction bases not matched to a gene: 7.

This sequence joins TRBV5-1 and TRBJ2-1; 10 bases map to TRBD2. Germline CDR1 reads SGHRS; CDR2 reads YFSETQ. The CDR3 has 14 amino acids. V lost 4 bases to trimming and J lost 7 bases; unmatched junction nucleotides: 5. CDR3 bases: TGCGCCAGCAGCATAGCGGGAGGATCGAATGAGCAGTTCTTC. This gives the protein CASSIAGGSNEQFF.

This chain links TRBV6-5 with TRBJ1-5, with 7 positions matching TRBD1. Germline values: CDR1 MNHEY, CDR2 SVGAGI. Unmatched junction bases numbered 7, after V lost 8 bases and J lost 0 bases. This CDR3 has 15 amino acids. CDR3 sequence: CASRWTGDSNQPQHF. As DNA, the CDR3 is TGTGCCAGCCGATGGACAGGCGATAGCAATCAGCCCCAGCATTTT.

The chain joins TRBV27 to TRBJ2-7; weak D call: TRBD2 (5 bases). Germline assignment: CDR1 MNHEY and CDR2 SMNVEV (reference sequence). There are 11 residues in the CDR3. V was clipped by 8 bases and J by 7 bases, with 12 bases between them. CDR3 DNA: TGTGCCAGCGGATCCCGAGGGGAGCAGTACTTC. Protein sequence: CASGSRGEQYF.